Below are 16 T cell receptor beta chains sequenced from a single sample in a study of patients and donors after allogeneic stem cell transplantation. TCRdb redid the calling of the RT-PCR reads with MiXCR, one entry per CDR3 protein. The sample yields some 150,000 distinct CDR3 sequences, approximately 40% seen once. Sequenced material: blood, either unsorted or a sorted T cell fraction (not recorded which). All receptors derive from a human donor who was either an allogeneic HSCT recipient or a stem cell or donor lymphocyte infusion donor (not recorded which). It is not recorded whose cells these are; they may come from a transplant donor.

This clonotype was observed a few times. The genes are TRBV6-5 and TRBJ1-4, with TRBD1 matching 9 bases. Per germline, CDR1 MNHEY and CDR2 SVGAGI. CDR3 length: 15 amino acids. The V and J ends lost 0 bases and 11 bases, in that order; junction bases with no gene match: 7. This CDR3 reads CASSYSGDRAGKLFF. The CDR3 DNA reads TGTGCCAGCAGTTACTCCGGGGACAGGGCGGGGAAACTGTTTTTT.

This clonotype occurred a few times. The chain carries TRBV29-1 and TRBJ2-4; tentatively, D is TRBD1 (6 bases). Trimming removed 6 bases from V and 0 bases from J, with 12 bases in between. Germline loops: CDR1 SQVTM, CDR2 ANQGSEA. The length of the CDR3 is 14 residues. The CDR3 coding sequence is TGCAGCGTCGCGGACAGACTAGCCAAAAACATTCAGTACTTC. It specifies CSVADRLAKNIQYF.

The table lists this clonotype with a few counts. This chain joins TRBV12-5 and TRBJ1-5; D not certain. This CDR3 region has 17 residues. From germline, CDR1 is LGHNT and CDR2 FRNRAP. Between the trimmed V and J ends, which lost 2 bases and 4 bases, there was a span of 18 bases. CDR3 amino acids: CASGLLPVPKVNQPQHF. The CDR3 nucleotides are TGTGCTAGTGGTTTGTTACCTGTCCCGAAAGTTAATCAGCCCCAGCATTTT.

This clonotype was recorded a few times. This chain links TRBV3-1 with TRBJ1-1; D uncertain. Trimming shortened V by 1 base and J by 11 bases, and 8 bases separated the two germline ends. The CDR3 consists of 11 residues. Germline loops: CDR1 LGHDT, CDR2 YNNKEL (reference sequence). The CDR3 bases are TGTGCCAGCAGCCAAGGACCCGTCGCTTTCTTT. Translated, it gives CASSQGPVAFF.

The CDR3, as DNA: TGTGCCAGCAGCCAGGAGGGCTTGGGACTAGCGTCAGAGACCCAGTACTTC. Translating gives CASSQEGLGLASETQYF. The rearrangement links TRBV4-2 to TRBJ2-5; TRBD2 matches 10 bases. This CDR3 is built from 17 residues. V lost 3 bases to trimming and J lost 4 bases; unmatched junction nucleotides: 11. CDR1 is LGHNA and CDR2 is YNFKEQ in the germline V gene.

This clonotype showed up just a few times. The genes are TRBV11-2 and TRBJ1-1, with TRBD1 as a possible D gene (6 bases). This CDR3 region has 16 residues. The V gene's germline CDR1 is SGHAT and CDR2 FQNNGV. The V end lost 5 bases, the J end lost 1 base, and 17 bases lay between the germline ends. The DNA for the CDR3 is TGTGCCAGCAGCCCTCTCGTAGGACAGAGGAACACTGAAGCTTTCTTT. Translated: CASSPLVGQRNTEAFF.

The chain employs TRBV15 and TRBJ1-2; 7 bases align to TRBD1. With 2 bases clipped from V and 3 bases from J, the junction kept 3 bases outside the gene matches. The CDR3 runs 14 residues. CDR1 is LNHNV, CDR2 YYDKDF, per germline (reference sequence). CDR3 sequence: CATSRRDSDYGYTF. As DNA, the CDR3 is TGTGCCACCAGCAGACGGGACAGTGACTATGGCTACACCTTC. The full variable domain, completed using reference TRBV15 and TRBJ1-2, is DAMVIQNPRYQVTQFGKPVTLSCSQTLNHNVMYWYQQKSSQAPKLLFHYYDKDFNNEADTPDNFQSRRPNTSFCFLDIRSPGLGDTAMYLCATSRRDSDYGYTFGSGTRLTVV.

The CDR3 DNA reads as TGTGCCAGCAGTTTAAGCGGTCAGGGGCATGATGAAGCTTTCTTT. Amino acid sequence: CASSLSGQGHDEAFF. The chain couples TRBV12-3 or TRBV12-4 to TRBJ1-1; maybe TRBD1 (6 bases). Deletions cut 2 bases from V and 7 bases from J, with 17 bases between. This CDR3 region has 15 residues.

This clonotype showed up just a few times. The chain couples TRBV9 to TRBJ2-1; D possibly corresponds to TRBD2 (7 bases). Looked up from germline, CDR1 is SGDLS and CDR2 is YYNGEE. This CDR3 contains 16 residues. Trimming removed 4 bases from V and 7 bases from J, with 21 bases in between. The CDR3 protein is CASSKQPSGGGNEQFF. DNA for the CDR3: TGTGCCAGCAGCAAGCAGCCTTCGGGGGGCGGGAATGAGCAGTTCTTC.

The chain recombines TRBV15 with TRBJ1-1; D is possibly TRBD1 (6 bases). Trimming removed 1 base at V and 6 bases at J, with 15 bases between. The CDR3 spans 15 residues. In germline, CDR1 is LNHNV, CDR2 YYDKDF (reference sequence). The CDR3 sequence: CATSRGVSGAAEAFF. The CDR3 DNA reads TGTGCCACCAGCAGAGGGGTTTCGGGGGCGGCTGAAGCTTTCTTT.

The CDR3 is CASSLGFHLVDTQYF. The CDR3 bases are TGCGCCAGCAGCCTGGGCTTCCATCTGGTAGATACGCAGTATTTT. This chain uses TRBV5-1 with TRBJ2-3, with unresolved D. The CDR3 consists of 15 residues. Trimming shortened V by 4 bases and J by 5 bases, and 17 bases separated the two germline ends. Germline-derived CDR1 and CDR2 are SGHRS and YFSETQ.

The chain employs TRBV28 and TRBJ2-3; D possibly corresponds to TRBD1 (6 bases). CDR3 length equals 14 residues. V was cut by 5 bases and J by 2 bases, with 11 bases left in between. Germline V CDR1 and CDR2: MDHEN, SYDVKM. CDR3 residues: CASSIGQLTDTQYF. CDR3 in DNA: TGTGCCAGCAGTATAGGACAGCTCACAGATACGCAGTATTTT.

In this sample, this clonotype turned up a few times. The chain links TRBV2 to TRBJ2-2; TRBD1 matches at 7 bases. From germline, CDR1 is SNHLY and CDR2 FYNNEI. J gave up 6 bases and V 4 bases, and 11 bases lay outside the gene matches. This CDR3 is built from 16 residues. CDR3 sequence reads: CASSVPGQGVAGELFF. In nucleotides, the CDR3 is TGTGCCAGCAGTGTTCCAGGGCAGGGGGTGGCCGGGGAGCTGTTTTTT.

The chain has TRBV4-1 and TRBJ2-1; D tentatively reads TRBD1 or TRBD2 (6 bases each). CDR1 and CDR2 (germline): MGHRA, YSYEKL. Trimming took 0 bases from V and 5 from J, leaving 11 bases between them. This CDR3 is 15 amino acids long. CDR3 in amino acids: CASSQDWGANNEQFF. DNA for the CDR3: TGCGCCAGCAGCCAAGATTGGGGGGCAAACAATGAGCAGTTCTTC.

The chain recombines TRBV7-2 with TRBJ1-2, with 10 nucleotides matching TRBD1. CDR1 is SGHTA and CDR2 is FQGNSA in the germline V gene. The V gene end was trimmed by 1 base and the J gene end by 0 bases; junction bases not matched to a gene: 5. This CDR3 spans 17 amino acids. This chain's CDR3 is CASSLVGTGATNYGYTF. CDR3 bases: TGTGCCAGCAGCTTAGTAGGGACAGGGGCTACTAACTATGGCTACACCTTC.

This chain uses TRBV4-3 with TRBJ2-7, with D possibly being TRBD2 (5 bases). This CDR3 is 16 amino acids long. In germline, CDR1 is LGHNA, CDR2 YSLEER. Deletions cut 0 bases from V and 3 bases from J, with 15 bases between. The CDR3, as DNA: TGCGCCAGCAGCCAAGAAACCGGGGTGGTTTACTACGAGCAGTACTTC. Residues: CASSQETGVVYYEQYF.